The rows below give T cell receptor beta chains drawn from one sample of a study of OX40 agonist ivuxolimab in advanced cancers. Clones were sequenced by immunoSEQ multiplex PCR, and TCRdb holds only the in-frame ones, with some missing. The table records 100,000 to 150,000 clones, 90% of them present only once. Sequences were derived from CD4+ or CD8+ T cells sorted from blood, sampled in a trial of the OX40 agonist ivuxolimab. The receptors come from an adult with an advanced solid tumor such as melanoma, head and neck, liver or kidney cancer. The CDR3 runs from the conserved cysteine through the conserved F or W. The D gene is left open where the match is weak. Some rows have no size entry. The others give once, few or many, or a class for an expanded clone.

cdr3_length: 15; clone_size: -; d_call: TRBD2; v_call: TRBV5-1; j_call: TRBJ2-1; cdr3_nt: TGCGCCAGCAGCTTGGGGCTAGCGGGAGGGCGGGAGCAGTTCTTC; cdr3_aa: CASSLGLAGGREQFF
cdr3_length: 14; clone_size: -; d_call: -; v_call: TRBV19; j_call: TRBJ2-5; cdr3_nt: TGTGCCAGTGGGGGGCAGGGGATAAGGCAGACCCAGTACTTC; cdr3_aa: CASGGQGIRQTQYF
cdr3_length: 14; clone_size: -; d_call: -; v_call: TRBV27; j_call: TRBJ1-3; cdr3_nt: TGTGCCAGCGGGTTTCGGGGGGACGGAAACACCATATATTTT; cdr3_aa: CASGFRGDGNTIYF
cdr3_length: 11; clone_size: -; d_call: -; v_call: TRBV28; j_call: TRBJ1-3; cdr3_nt: TGTGCCAGCGACAGCCGAAACACCATATATTTT; cdr3_aa: CASDSRNTIYF
cdr3_length: 14; clone_size: -; d_call: -; v_call: TRBV5-1; j_call: TRBJ1-1; cdr3_nt: TGCGCCACCACCCTTAGCGGAGAGAACACTGAAGCTTTCTTT; cdr3_aa: CATTLSGENTEAFF
cdr3_length: 12; clone_size: -; d_call: -; v_call: TRBV19; j_call: TRBJ1-5; cdr3_nt: TGTGCCAGTAGATTTGGCAATCAGCCCCAGCATTTT; cdr3_aa: CASRFGNQPQHF
cdr3_length: 18; clone_size: -; d_call: TRBD1; v_call: TRBV7-9; j_call: TRBJ1-3; cdr3_nt: TGTGCCAGCAGCTCATCCGGGACAGGGGGCGGAAGGGGAAACACCATATATTTT; cdr3_aa: CASSSSGTGGGRGNTIYF
cdr3_length: 13; clone_size: -; d_call: -; v_call: TRBV19; j_call: TRBJ2-5; cdr3_nt: TGTGCCAGTACTCCGCCCGGGAGTCAGACCCAGTACTTC; cdr3_aa: CASTPPGSQTQYF
cdr3_length: 14; clone_size: -; d_call: TRBD1; v_call: TRBV19; j_call: TRBJ1-4; cdr3_nt: TGTGCCAGTCTAGGGGGCGCAACTAATGAAAAACTGTTTTTT; cdr3_aa: CASLGGATNEKLFF
cdr3_length: 17; clone_size: -; d_call: -; v_call: TRBV9; j_call: TRBJ2-1; cdr3_nt: TGTGCCAGCAGCCCGCACTACTCGAGGGTCCCCAACAATGAGCAGTTCTTC; cdr3_aa: CASSPHYSRVPNNEQFF
cdr3_length: 17; clone_size: -; d_call: TRBD1; v_call: TRBV28; j_call: TRBJ1-5; cdr3_nt: TGTGCCAGCAGTTTAGCCCTCGGGACAGGGGGAAATCAGCCCCAGCATTTT; cdr3_aa: CASSLALGTGGNQPQHF
cdr3_length: 15; clone_size: -; d_call: TRBD1; v_call: TRBV6-5; j_call: TRBJ1-2; cdr3_nt: TGTGCCAGCAGTTACGCAGGGGGCAGGGGGAAAGGCTACACCTTC; cdr3_aa: CASSYAGGRGKGYTF
cdr3_length: 20; clone_size: -; d_call: TRBD2; v_call: TRBV5-1; j_call: TRBJ2-7; cdr3_nt: TGCGCCAGCAGCTTGGTGGGTGCACTAGCGGGAGGGCCTAGCTCCTACGAGCAGTACTTC; cdr3_aa: CASSLVGALAGGPSSYEQYF
cdr3_length: 15; clone_size: once; d_call: TRBD2; v_call: TRBV5-4; j_call: TRBJ2-7; cdr3_nt: TGTGCCAGCAGCTTGGGTGGACTAGATCAATACGAGCAGTACTTC; cdr3_aa: CASSLGGLDQYEQYF
cdr3_length: 15; clone_size: -; d_call: -; v_call: TRBV28; j_call: TRBJ2-3; cdr3_nt: TGTGCCAGCAGTTTCGGGGACCTATCCACAGATACGCAGTATTTT; cdr3_aa: CASSFGDLSTDTQYF
cdr3_length: 16; clone_size: -; d_call: -; v_call: TRBV18; j_call: TRBJ1-3; cdr3_nt: TGTGCCAGCTCACCACCGGGAGAGAGCTCTGGAAACACCATATATTTT; cdr3_aa: CASSPPGESSGNTIYF
cdr3_length: 15; clone_size: -; d_call: -; v_call: TRBV9; j_call: TRBJ2-2; cdr3_nt: TGTGCCAGCAGTGCCAGCGGGTCGAACACCGGGGAGCTGTTTTTT; cdr3_aa: CASSASGSNTGELFF
cdr3_length: 15; clone_size: once; d_call: -; v_call: TRBV5-4; j_call: TRBJ2-3; cdr3_nt: TGTGCCAGCAGCGCCGCCGCGTCGAACACAGATACGCAGTATTTT; cdr3_aa: CASSAAASNTDTQYF
cdr3_length: 14; clone_size: -; d_call: -; v_call: TRBV5-1; j_call: TRBJ2-3; cdr3_nt: TGCGCCAGCTCGGACAGCCATAGCACAGATACGCAGTATTTT; cdr3_aa: CASSDSHSTDTQYF